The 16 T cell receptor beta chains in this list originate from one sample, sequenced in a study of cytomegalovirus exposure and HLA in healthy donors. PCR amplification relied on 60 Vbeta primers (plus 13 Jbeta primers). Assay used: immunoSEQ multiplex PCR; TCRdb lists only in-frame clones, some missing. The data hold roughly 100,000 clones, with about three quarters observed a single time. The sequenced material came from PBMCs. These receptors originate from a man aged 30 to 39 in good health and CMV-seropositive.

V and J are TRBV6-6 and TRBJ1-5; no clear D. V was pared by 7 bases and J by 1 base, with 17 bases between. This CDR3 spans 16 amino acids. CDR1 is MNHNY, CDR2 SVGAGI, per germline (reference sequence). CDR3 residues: CASTAAAGGSNQPQHF. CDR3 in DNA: TGTGCCAGCACCGCGGCCGCCGGTGGGAGCAATCAGCCCCAGCATTTT.

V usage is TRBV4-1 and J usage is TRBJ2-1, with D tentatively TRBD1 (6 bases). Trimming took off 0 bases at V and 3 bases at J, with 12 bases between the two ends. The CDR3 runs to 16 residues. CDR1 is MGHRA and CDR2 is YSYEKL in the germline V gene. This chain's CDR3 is CASSQDEGGVYNEQFF. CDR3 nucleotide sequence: TGCGCCAGCAGCCAAGACGAAGGGGGAGTCTACAATGAGCAGTTCTTC.

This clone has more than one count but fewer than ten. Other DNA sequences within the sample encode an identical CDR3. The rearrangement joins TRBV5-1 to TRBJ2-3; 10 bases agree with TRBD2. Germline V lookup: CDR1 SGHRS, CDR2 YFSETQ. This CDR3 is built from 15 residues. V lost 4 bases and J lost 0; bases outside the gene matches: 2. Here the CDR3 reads CASSLAGASTDTQYF. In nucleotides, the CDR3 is TGCGCCAGCAGCCTAGCGGGGGCTAGCACAGATACGCAGTATTTT. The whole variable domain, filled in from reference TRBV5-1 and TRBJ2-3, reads KAGVTQTPRYLIKTRGQQVTLSCSPISGHRSVSWYQQTPGQGLQFLFEYFSETQRNKGNFPGRFSGRQFSNSRSEMNVSTLELGDSALYLCASSLAGASTDTQYFGPGTRLTVL.

As DNA, the CDR3 is TGTGCCAGCGCGCAGGGCGGGGAGCTGTTTTTT. It specifies CASAQGGELFF. The rearrangement uses TRBV7-6 and TRBJ2-2; tentatively, D is TRBD1 (5 bases). This CDR3 has 11 amino acids. Germline assignment: CDR1 SGHVS and CDR2 FNYEAQ. Between the trimmed V and J ends, which lost 8 bases and 7 bases, there was a span of 8 bases.

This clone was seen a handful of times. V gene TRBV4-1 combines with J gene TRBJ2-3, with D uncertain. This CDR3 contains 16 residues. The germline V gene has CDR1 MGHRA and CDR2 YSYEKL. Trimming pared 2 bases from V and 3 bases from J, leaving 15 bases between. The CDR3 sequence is CASSQSIGFGTDTQYF. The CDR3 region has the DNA TGCGCCAGCAGCCAATCTATCGGGTTCGGGACAGATACGCAGTATTTT.

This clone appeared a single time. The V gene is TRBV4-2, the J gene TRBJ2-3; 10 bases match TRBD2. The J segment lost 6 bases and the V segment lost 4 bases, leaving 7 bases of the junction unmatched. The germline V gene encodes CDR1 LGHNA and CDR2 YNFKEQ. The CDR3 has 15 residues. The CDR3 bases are TGTGCCAGCAGCCTTTCAGCGGGGGGGCCGGATACGCAGTATTTT. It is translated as CASSLSAGGPDTQYF.

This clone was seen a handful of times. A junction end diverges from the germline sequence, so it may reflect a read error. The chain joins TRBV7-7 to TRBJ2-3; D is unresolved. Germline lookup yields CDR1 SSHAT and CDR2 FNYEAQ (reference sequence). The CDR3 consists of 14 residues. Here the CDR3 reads CASSLSSDTDTQYF. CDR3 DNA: TGTGCTAGCAGTTTATCCTCAGACACAGATACGCAGTATTTT. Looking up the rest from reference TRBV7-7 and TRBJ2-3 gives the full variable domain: GAGVSQSPRYKVTKRGQDVTLRCDPISSHATLYWYQQALGQGPEFLTYFNYEAQPDKSGLPSDRFSAERPEGSISTLTIQRTEQRDSAMYRCASSLSSDTDTQYFGPGTRLTVL.

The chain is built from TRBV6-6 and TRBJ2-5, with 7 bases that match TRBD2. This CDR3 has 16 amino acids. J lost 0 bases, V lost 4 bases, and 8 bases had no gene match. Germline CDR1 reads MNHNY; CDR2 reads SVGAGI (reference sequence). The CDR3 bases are TGTGCCAGCAGTTGGGCCCCCAGCGGGGACCAAGAGACCCAGTACTTC. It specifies CASSWAPSGDQETQYF.

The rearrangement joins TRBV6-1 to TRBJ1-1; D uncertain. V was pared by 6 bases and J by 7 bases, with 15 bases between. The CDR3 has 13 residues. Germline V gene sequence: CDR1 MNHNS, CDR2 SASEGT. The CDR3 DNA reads TGTGCCAGCAGAGAGGTCAGTAGCTTTGAAGCTTTCTTT. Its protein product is CASREVSSFEAFF.

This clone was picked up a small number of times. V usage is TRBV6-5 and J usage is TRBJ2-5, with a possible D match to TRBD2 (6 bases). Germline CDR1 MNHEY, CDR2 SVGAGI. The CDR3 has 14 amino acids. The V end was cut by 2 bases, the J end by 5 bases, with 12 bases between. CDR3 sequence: CASSYGLGGETQYF. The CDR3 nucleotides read TGTGCCAGCAGTTACGGGCTGGGAGGCGAGACCCAGTACTTC.

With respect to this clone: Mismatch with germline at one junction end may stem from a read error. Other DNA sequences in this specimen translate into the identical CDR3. The chain's CDR3 is CASSLSSGGGTDTQYF. The CDR3 DNA is TGTGCTAGCAGCTTGTCTAGCGGGGGCGGCACAGATACGCAGTATTTT. The J gene is TRBJ2-3, the V gene TRBV7-7; 10 positions agree with TRBD2. The CDR3 loop spans 16 amino acids. Germline V gene lookup returns CDR1 SSHAT and CDR2 FNYEAQ (reference sequence). Supplemented by reference TRBV7-7 and TRBJ2-3, the full variable domain reads GAGVSQSPRYKVTKRGQDVTLRCDPISSHATLYWYQQALGQGPEFLTYFNYEAQPDKSGLPSDRFSAERPEGSISTLTIQRTEQRDSAMYRCASSLSSGGGTDTQYFGPGTRLTVL.

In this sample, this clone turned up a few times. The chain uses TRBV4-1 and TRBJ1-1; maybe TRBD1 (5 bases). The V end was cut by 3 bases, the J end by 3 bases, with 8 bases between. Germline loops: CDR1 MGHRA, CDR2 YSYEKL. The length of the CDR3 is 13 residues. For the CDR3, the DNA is TGCGCCAGCAGCCAGGGGACTTACACTGAAGCTTTCTTT. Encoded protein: CASSQGTYTEAFF.

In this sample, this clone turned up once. CDR3 coding DNA: TGTGCCAGCAGCCGACTGACTAGCGACCCAAATGAGCAGTTCTTC. Protein product: CASSRLTSDPNEQFF. This chain links TRBV4-2 with TRBJ2-1; 8 bases fit TRBD2. V shed 4 bases, J shed 7 bases, and the junction held 9 bases outside the gene matches. CDR3 length: 15 residues. Germline CDR1 and CDR2: LGHNA and YNFKEQ.

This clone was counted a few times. CDR3 nucleotides: TGTGCCAGTAGTCGGGGGGGAACTGGAAACACCATATATTTT. Protein: CASSRGGTGNTIYF. The rearrangement joins TRBV2 to TRBJ1-3; perhaps TRBD1 as D (5 bases). The CDR3 length is 14 residues. Germline values: CDR1 SNHLY, CDR2 FYNNEI. V was clipped by 9 bases and J by 2 bases, with 14 bases between them.

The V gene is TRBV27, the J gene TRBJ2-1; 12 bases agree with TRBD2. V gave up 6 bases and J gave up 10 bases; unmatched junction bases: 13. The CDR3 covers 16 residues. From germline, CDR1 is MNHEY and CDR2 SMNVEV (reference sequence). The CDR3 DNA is TGTGCCAGCAGCCCTACTGCTAGCGGGAGGGCTAGCGAGCAGTTCTTC. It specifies CASSPTASGRASEQFF.

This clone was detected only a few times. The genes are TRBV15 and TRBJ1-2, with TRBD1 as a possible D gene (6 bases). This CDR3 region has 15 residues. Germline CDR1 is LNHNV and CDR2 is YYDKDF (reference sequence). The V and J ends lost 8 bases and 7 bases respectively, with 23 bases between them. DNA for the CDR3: TGTGCCACCTCTCTAACCCGGGGGGCCCGGGCTGGCTACACCTTC. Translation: CATSLTRGARAGYTF.